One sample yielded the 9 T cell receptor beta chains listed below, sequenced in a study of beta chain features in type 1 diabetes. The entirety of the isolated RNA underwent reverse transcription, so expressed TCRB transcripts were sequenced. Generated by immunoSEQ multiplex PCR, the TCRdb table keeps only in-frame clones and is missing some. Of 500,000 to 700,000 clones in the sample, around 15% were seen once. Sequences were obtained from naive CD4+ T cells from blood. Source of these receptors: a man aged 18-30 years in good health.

This CDR3 reads CASSPGARIEQPQHF. The CDR3 nucleotides are TGTGCCAGCAGTCCGGGGGCAAGGATTGAGCAGCCCCAGCATTTT. The gene calls are TRBV7-2 and TRBJ1-5, with D perhaps matching TRBD1 (6 bases). Trimming removed 6 bases at V and 7 bases at J, with 19 bases between. Germline loops: CDR1 SGHTA, CDR2 FQGNSA. The CDR3 runs to 15 residues.

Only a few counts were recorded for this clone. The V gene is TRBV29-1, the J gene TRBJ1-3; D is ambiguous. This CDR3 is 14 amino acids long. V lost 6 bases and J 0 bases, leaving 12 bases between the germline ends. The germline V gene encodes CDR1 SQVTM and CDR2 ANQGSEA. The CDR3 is CSVGRESSGNTIYF. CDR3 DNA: TGCAGCGTAGGGCGGGAGAGCTCTGGAAACACCATATATTTT.

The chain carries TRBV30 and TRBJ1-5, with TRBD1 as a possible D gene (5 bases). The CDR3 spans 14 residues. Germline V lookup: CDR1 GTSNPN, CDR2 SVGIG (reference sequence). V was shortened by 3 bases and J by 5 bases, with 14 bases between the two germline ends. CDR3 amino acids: CAWSPGILYQPQHF. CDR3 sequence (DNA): TGTGCCTGGAGCCCAGGGATCCTTTATCAGCCCCAGCATTTT.

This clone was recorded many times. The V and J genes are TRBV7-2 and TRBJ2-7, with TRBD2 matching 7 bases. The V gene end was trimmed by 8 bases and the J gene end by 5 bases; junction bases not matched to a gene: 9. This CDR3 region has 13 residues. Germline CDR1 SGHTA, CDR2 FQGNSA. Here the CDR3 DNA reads TGTGCCAGCGGATGGCGGGAGAGGGACGAGCAGTACTTC. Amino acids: CASGWRERDEQYF.

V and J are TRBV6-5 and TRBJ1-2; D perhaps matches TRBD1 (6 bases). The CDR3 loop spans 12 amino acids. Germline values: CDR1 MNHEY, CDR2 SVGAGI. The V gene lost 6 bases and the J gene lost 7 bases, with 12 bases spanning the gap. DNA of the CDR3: TGTGCCAGCAGCCCCGGGACAAGTGGCTACACCTTC. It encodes CASSPGTSGYTF.

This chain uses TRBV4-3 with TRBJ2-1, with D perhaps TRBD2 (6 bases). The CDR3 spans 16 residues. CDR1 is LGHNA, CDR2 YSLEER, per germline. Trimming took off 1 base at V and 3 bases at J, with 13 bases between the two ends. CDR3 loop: CASSQVGGGLYNEQFF. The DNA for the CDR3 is TGCGCCAGCAGCCAAGTGGGAGGCGGGCTCTACAATGAGCAGTTCTTC.

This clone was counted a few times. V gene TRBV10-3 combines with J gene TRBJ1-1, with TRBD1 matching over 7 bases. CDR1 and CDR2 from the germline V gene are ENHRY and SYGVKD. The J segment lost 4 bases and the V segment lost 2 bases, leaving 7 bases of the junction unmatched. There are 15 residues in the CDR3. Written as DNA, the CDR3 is TGTGCCATCAGTGAGGGAGGCCAGGGGGTCACTGAAGCTTTCTTT. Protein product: CAISEGGQGVTEAFF.

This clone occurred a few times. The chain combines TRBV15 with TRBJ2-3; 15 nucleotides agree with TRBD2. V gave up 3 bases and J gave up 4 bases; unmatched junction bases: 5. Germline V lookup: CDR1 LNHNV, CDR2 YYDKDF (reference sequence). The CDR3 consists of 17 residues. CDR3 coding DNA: TGTGCCACCAGCAGCGGGACTAGCGGGAGGTTGGCAGATACGCAGTATTTT. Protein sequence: CATSSGTSGRLADTQYF.

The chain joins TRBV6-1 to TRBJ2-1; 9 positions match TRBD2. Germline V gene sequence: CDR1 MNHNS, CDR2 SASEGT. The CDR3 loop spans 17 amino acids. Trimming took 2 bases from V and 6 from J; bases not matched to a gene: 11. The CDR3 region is CASSERGGTSPSNEQFF. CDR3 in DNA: TGTGCCAGCAGTGAACGAGGAGGGACTAGCCCCTCCAATGAGCAGTTCTTC.